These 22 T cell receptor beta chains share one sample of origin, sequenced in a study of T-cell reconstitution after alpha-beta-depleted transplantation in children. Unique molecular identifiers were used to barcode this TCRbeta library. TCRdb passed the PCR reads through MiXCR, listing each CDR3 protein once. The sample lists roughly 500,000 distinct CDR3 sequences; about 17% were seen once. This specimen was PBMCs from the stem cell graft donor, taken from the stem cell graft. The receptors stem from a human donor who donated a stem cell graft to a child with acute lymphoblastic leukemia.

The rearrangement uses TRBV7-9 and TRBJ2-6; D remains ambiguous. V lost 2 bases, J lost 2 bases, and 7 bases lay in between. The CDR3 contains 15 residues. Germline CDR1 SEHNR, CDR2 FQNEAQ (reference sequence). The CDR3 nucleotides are TGTGCCAGCAGCTTACGAGAGACTGGGGCCAACGTCCTGACTTTC. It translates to CASSLRETGANVLTF.

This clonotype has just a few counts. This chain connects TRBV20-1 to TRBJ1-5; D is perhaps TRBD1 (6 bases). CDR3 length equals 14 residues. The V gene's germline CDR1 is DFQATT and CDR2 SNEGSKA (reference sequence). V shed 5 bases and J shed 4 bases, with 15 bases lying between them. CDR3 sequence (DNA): TGCAGTGCTGGGGGCTTTAGTGGGAATCAGCCCCAGCATTTT. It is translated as CSAGGFSGNQPQHF.

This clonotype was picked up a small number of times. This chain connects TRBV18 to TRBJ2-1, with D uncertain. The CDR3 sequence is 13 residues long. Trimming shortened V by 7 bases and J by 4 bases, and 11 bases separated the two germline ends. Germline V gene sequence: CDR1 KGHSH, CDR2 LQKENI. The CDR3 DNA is TGTGCCAGCTGGCAGGCTACTTACAATGAGCAGTTCTTC. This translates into CASWQATYNEQFF.

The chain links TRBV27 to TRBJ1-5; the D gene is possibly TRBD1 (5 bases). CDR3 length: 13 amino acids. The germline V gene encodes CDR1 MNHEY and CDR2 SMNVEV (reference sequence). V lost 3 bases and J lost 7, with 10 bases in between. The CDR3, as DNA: TGTGCCAGCAGTTTGCAGGGCCGACAGCCCCAGCATTTT. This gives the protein CASSLQGRQPQHF.

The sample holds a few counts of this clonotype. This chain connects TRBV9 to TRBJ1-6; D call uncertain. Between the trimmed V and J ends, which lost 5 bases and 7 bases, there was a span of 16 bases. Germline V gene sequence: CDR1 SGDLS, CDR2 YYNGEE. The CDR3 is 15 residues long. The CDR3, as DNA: TGTGCCAGCAGTTCGCAAGGGAAGATGAATTCACCCCTCCACTTT. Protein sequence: CASSSQGKMNSPLHF.

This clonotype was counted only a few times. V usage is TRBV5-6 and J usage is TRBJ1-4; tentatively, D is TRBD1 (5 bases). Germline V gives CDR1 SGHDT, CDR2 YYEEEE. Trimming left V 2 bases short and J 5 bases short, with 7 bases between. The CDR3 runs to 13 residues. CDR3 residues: CASSFRGNEKLFF. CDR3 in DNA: TGTGCCAGCAGCTTCCGGGGGAATGAAAAACTGTTTTTT.

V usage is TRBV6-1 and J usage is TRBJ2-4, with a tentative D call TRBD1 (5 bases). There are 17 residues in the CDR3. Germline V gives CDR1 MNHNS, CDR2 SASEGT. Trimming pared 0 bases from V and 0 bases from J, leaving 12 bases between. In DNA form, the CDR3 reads TGTGCCAGCAGTGAAGCGCAGGGTTCTACAGCCAAAAACATTCAGTACTTC. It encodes CASSEAQGSTAKNIQYF.

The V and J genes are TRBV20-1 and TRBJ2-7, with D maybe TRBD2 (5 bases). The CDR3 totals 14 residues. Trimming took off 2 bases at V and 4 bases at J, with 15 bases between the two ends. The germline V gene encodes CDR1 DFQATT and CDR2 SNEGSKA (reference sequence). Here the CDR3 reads CSARTTPSGYEQYF. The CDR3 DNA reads TGCAGTGCTAGAACGACTCCCTCGGGGTACGAGCAGTACTTC.

The CDR3 nucleotides read TGTGCCAGCAGCCCCAGCGGGACGGGGAATTCACCCCTCCACTTT. It codes for CASSPSGTGNSPLHF. The chain couples TRBV6-1 to TRBJ1-6, with a tentative D call TRBD1 (5 bases). This CDR3 region has 15 residues. Germline CDR1 is MNHNS and CDR2 is SASEGT. Between the trimmed V and J ends, which lost 6 bases and 7 bases, there was a span of 16 bases.

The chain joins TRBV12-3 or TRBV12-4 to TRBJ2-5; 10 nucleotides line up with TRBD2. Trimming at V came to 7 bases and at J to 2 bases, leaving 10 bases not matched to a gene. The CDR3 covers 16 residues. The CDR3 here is CASTIHRTSGQETQYF. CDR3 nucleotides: TGTGCCAGCACCATCCACCGGACTAGCGGACAAGAGACCCAGTACTTC.

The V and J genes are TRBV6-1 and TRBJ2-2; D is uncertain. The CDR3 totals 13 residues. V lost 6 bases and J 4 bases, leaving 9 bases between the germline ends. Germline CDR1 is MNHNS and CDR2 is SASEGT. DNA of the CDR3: TGTGCCAGCAGGACCCCTCCCACCGGGGAGCTGTTTTTT. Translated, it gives CASRTPPTGELFF.

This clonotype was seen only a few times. CDR3 in amino acids: CASSRPAREQYF. In DNA form, the CDR3 reads TGTGCCAGCTCACGGCCGGCGCGCGAGCAGTACTTC. V and J are TRBV18 and TRBJ2-7; no clear D. Between the trimmed V and J ends, which lost 4 bases and 6 bases, there was a span of 10 bases. This CDR3 is built from 12 residues. The germline CDR1 and CDR2 sequences are KGHSH and LQKENI.

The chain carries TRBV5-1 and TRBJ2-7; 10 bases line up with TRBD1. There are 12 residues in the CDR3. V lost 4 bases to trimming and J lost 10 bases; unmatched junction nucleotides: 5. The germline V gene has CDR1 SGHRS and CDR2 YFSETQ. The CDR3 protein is CASSTGTGAQYF. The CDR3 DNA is TGCGCCAGCAGCACGGGGACAGGGGCTCAGTACTTC.

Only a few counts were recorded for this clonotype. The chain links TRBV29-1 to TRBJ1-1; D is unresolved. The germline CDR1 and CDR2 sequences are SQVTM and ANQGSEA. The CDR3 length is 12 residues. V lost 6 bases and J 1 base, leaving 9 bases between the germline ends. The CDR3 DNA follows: TGCAGCGTCGACACAGCGAACACTGAAGCTTTCTTT. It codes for CSVDTANTEAFF.

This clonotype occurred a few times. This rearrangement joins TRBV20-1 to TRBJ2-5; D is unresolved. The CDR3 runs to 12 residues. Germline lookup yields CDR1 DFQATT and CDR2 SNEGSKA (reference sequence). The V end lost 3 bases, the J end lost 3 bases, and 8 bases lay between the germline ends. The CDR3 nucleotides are TGCAGTGCTAGGCGTGGAGAAGAGACCCAGTACTTC. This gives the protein CSARRGEETQYF.

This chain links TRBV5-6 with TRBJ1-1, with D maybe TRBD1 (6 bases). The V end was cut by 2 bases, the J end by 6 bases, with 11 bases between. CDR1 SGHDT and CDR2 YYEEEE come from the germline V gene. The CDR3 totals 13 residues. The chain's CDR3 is CASSFTGISEAFF. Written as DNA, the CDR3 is TGTGCCAGCAGCTTTACAGGGATCTCTGAAGCTTTCTTT.

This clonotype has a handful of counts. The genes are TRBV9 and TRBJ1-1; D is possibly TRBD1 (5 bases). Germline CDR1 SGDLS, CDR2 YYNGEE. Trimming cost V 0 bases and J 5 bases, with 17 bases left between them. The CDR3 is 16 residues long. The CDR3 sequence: CASSVEGQGAPTEAFF. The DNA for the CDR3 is TGTGCCAGCAGCGTAGAGGGGCAGGGAGCCCCGACTGAAGCTTTCTTT.

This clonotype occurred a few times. The CDR3 bases are TGTGCCAGCAGTCTCTACAAGACCTACGAGCAGTACTTC. Protein sequence: CASSLYKTYEQYF. This chain uses TRBV12-3 or TRBV12-4 with TRBJ2-7; no definite D call. This CDR3 is 13 amino acids long. Trimming removed 5 bases at V and 2 bases at J, with 10 bases between.

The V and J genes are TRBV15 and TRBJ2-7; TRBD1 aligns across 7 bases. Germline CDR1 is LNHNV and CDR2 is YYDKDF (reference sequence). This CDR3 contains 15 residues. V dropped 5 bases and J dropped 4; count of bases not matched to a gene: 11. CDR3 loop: CATSGLRTGYYEQYF. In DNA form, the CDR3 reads TGTGCCACCAGCGGCCTCCGGACAGGTTATTACGAGCAGTACTTC.

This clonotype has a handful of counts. The CDR3 here is CASKISKGTGELFF. CDR3 sequence (DNA): TGTGCCAGTAAGATATCGAAGGGAACCGGGGAGCTGTTTTTT. The V gene is TRBV19, the J gene TRBJ2-2; D not resolved. CDR3 length: 14 amino acids. V dropped 7 bases and J dropped 5 bases, with 14 bases sitting between them. The germline gives CDR1 LNHDA, CDR2 SQIVND (reference sequence).

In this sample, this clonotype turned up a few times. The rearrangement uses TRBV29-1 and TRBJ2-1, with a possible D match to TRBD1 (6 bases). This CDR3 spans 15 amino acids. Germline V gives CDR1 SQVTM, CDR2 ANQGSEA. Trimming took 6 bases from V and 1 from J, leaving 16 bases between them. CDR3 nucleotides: TGCAGCGTGCCTGTTGGGCAGGGGTCCTACAATGAGCAGTTCTTC. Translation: CSVPVGQGSYNEQFF.

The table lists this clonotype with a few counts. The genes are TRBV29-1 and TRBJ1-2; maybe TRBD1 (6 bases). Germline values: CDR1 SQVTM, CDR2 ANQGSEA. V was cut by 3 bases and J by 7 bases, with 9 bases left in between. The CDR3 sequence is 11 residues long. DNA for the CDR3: TGCAGCGTTGACAGGGGCCCTGGCTACACCTTC. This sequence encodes CSVDRGPGYTF.